Each of the 9 T cell receptor beta chains below was sequenced from the same sample in a study of Graves' ophthalmopathy and Graves' hyperthyroidism (dated by TCRdb to 2016 to 2018). The data were produced on an Illumina HiSeq 2000. TCR beta CDR3 regions were amplified from RNA transcripts for repertoire sequencing. HTBI primers and the Qiagen OneStep RT-PCR kit were used in a first-round RT-PCR, which was followed by a second-round multiplex PCR, size selection and purification. The public reads were reanalyzed by TCRdb: fastp trimming at Q25, MiXCR alignment, in-frame beta chains only. Rows with one shared CDR3 protein collapse into an entry with the most common genes and DNA. Here the sample has around 1,200,000 distinct CDR3 sequences; less than 45% occur a single time. The ten top clones hold around 10% of the sample. The material sequenced was peripheral blood or thyroid tissue (not recorded which). The receptors were sampled from an adult man with Graves' hyperthyroidism.

This clonotype occurred many times. The V and J genes are TRBV5-1 and TRBJ2-2; TRBD1 or TRBD2 may be the D gene (5 bases each). CDR3 size: 16 residues. From germline, CDR1 is SGHRS and CDR2 YFSETQ. Trimming took 2 bases from V and 0 from J, leaving 11 bases between them. The CDR3 nucleotides are TGCGCCAGCAGCTTCACCGGGGCCGCGAACACCGGGGAGCTGTTTTTT. Translated, it gives CASSFTGAANTGELFF.

This clonotype was found once. V and J are TRBV19 and TRBJ1-2; D is perhaps TRBD1 (5 bases). The CDR3 runs 12 residues. V lost 3 bases, J lost 8 bases, and 10 bases lay in between. Germline V gene data show CDR1 as LNHDA and CDR2 as SQIVND (reference sequence). In DNA, the CDR3 is TGTGCCAGTAGTATCCGGGACCGCGGCTACACCTTC. This gives the protein CASSIRDRGYTF.

This clonotype was counted a few times. The chain has TRBV4-3 and TRBJ1-1, with D tentatively TRBD1 (5 bases). Trimming shortened V by 4 bases and J by 5 bases, and 14 bases separated the two germline ends. Germline V gene sequence: CDR1 LGHNA, CDR2 YSLEER. CDR3 length: 14 residues. The CDR3 protein is CASSLTRGRTEAFF. The CDR3, as DNA: TGCGCCAGCAGCCTGACGAGGGGCAGGACTGAAGCTTTCTTT.

To note about this clonotype: A much more abundant neighbour one base away suggests this may be a read error. The rearrangement joins TRBV9 to TRBJ1-4, with no clear D. The CDR3 sequence is 15 residues long. Germline CDR1 and CDR2: SGDLS and YYNGEE. The CDR3 coding sequence is TGTGCCAGCAGCGGGTTTGGCGGGTCGGGAGAAAAACTGCTTTTT. It is translated as CASSGFGGSGEKLLF.

This clonotype was seen only a few times. Here the CDR3 DNA reads TGTGCCAGCAGTTTTAAGGGGGTGAGCGAGCAGTACTTC. Its protein product is CASSFKGVSEQYF. The V and J genes are TRBV12-3 or TRBV12-4 and TRBJ2-7; D possibly corresponds to TRBD1 (6 bases). The CDR3 covers 13 residues. Trimming stripped 3 bases from V and 6 bases from J, with 12 bases between.

The chain combines TRBV2 with TRBJ1-5, with D unresolved. V lost 5 bases and J 6 bases, leaving 8 bases between the germline ends. The CDR3 is 12 residues long. The germline CDR1 and CDR2 sequences are SNHLY and FYNNEI. CDR3 DNA: TGTGCCAGCAGTTCCACCAGTCAGCCCCAGCATTTT. Its translation is CASSSTSQPQHF.

This clonotype was seen ten or more times. The V and J genes are TRBV7-9 and TRBJ1-1, with D possibly matching TRBD1 (5 bases). The CDR3 has 13 amino acids. Trimming took 3 bases from V and 7 from J, leaving 12 bases between them. CDR1 is SEHNR and CDR2 is FQNEAQ in the germline V gene (reference sequence). The CDR3 sequence: CASSFQGLFEAFF. CDR3 bases: TGTGCCAGCAGCTTTCAGGGTTTGTTTGAAGCTTTCTTT.

At least ten counts were recorded for this clonotype. The chain carries TRBV9 and TRBJ1-1, with 7 bases identical to TRBD1. The CDR3 loop spans 16 amino acids. The germline gives CDR1 SGDLS, CDR2 YYNGEE. Trimming cost V 0 bases and J 1 base; bases outside gene matches: 6. CDR3 DNA: TGTGCCAGCAGCGTAGATGCAGGGGGACGGAACACTGAAGCTTTCTTT. The encoded protein is CASSVDAGGRNTEAFF.

This clonotype occurred many times. This sequence joins TRBV19 and TRBJ1-6; D might be TRBD1 (6 bases). The V and J ends lost 3 bases and 7 bases respectively, with 10 bases between them. The CDR3 has 14 amino acids. Germline V gives CDR1 LNHDA, CDR2 SQIVND (reference sequence). The CDR3 spells CASSMRDKNSPLHF. The DNA for the CDR3 is TGTGCCAGTAGTATGCGGGACAAAAATTCACCCCTCCACTTT.